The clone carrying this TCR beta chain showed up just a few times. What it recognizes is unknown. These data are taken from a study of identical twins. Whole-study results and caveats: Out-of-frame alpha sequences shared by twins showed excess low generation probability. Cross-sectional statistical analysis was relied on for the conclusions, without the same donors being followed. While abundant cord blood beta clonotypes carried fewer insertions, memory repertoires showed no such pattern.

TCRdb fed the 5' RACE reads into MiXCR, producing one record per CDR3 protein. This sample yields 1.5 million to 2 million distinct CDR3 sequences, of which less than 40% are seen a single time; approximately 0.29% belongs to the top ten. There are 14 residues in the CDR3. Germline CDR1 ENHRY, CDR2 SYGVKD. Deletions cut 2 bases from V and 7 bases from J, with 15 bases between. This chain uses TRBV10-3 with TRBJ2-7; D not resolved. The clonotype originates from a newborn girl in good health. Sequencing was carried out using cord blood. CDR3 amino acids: CAISEGSSYNEQYF. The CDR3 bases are TGTGCCATCAGTGAGGGCAGTTCCTACAATGAGCAGTACTTC.